Presented here are 19 T cell receptor beta chains from one specimen sequenced in a study of T-cell reconstitution after alpha-beta-depleted transplantation in children. The authors prepared the TCRbeta library with unique molecular identifiers. MiXCR, run by TCRdb on the PCR reads, gives a single entry per CDR3 protein. The table records a few hundred thousand distinct CDR3 sequences, approximately 41% of them present only once. The sample here was PBMCs, taken before TCRalphabeta/CD19-depleted stem cell transplant. These receptors were obtained from a girl between 2 and 10 years old with aplastic anemia, due to receive a stem cell transplant.

The rearrangement uses TRBV9 and TRBJ2-2; 8 bases fit TRBD2. The CDR3 extends over 16 amino acids. Germline V gene data show CDR1 as SGDLS and CDR2 as YYNGEE. V gave up 1 base and J gave up 3 bases; unmatched junction bases: 5. CDR3 loop: CASSVKGAGDTGELFF. The DNA for the CDR3 is TGTGCCAGCAGCGTAAAGGGAGCGGGAGACACCGGGGAGCTGTTTTTT. The full variable domain, its missing parts supplied by reference TRBV9 and TRBJ2-2, is DSGVTQTPKHLITATGQRVTLRCSPRSGDLSVYWYQQSLDQGLQFLIQYYNGEERAKGNILERFSAQQFPDLHSELNLSSLELGDSALYFCASSVKGAGDTGELFFGEGSRLTVL.

The CDR3 loop reads CASSRQGAGTDTQYF. The CDR3 DNA is TGTGCCAGCAGCAGACAGGGGGCTGGGACAGATACGCAGTATTTT. V and J are TRBV7-9 and TRBJ2-3, with 10 bases aligning to TRBD1. The CDR3 loop spans 15 amino acids. Germline V gene data show CDR1 as SEHNR and CDR2 as FQNEAQ (reference sequence). Germline trimming cut 5 bases from V and 3 bases from J; bases unmatched to any gene: 5.

This clonotype occurred a few times. The rearrangement joins TRBV20-1 to TRBJ2-1; TRBD2 matches at 12 bases. The CDR3 totals 19 residues. The germline V gene has CDR1 DFQATT and CDR2 SNEGSKA (reference sequence). V was pared by 7 bases and J by 0 bases, with 16 bases of the junction left unmatched. CDR3 loop: CSVDRGQGLAGGSYNEQFF. The CDR3 nucleotides are TGCAGTGTTGACAGGGGCCAGGGACTAGCGGGCGGCTCCTACAATGAGCAGTTCTTC.

CDR3 nucleotides: TGCAGTGCTAGCGGGAGTACAGAGACCCAGTACTTC. Amino acid sequence: CSASGSTETQYF. V gene TRBV20-1 combines with J gene TRBJ2-5; TRBD2 is a possible D gene (6 bases). This CDR3 contains 12 residues. V was shortened by 3 bases and J by 4 bases, with 9 bases between the two germline ends. The germline V gene has CDR1 DFQATT and CDR2 SNEGSKA (reference sequence).

This clonotype was seen many times. The CDR3 protein is CASSGRVGVRGTGELFF. The CDR3 DNA reads as TGTGCCAGCAGCGGCCGGGTGGGGGTGCGTGGCACCGGGGAGCTGTTTTTT. The chain carries TRBV2 and TRBJ2-2; D might be TRBD1 or TRBD2, each matching 5 bases. The ends were cut back, 6 bases at V and 4 bases at J, with 21 bases in the middle. Germline V gene sequence: CDR1 SNHLY, CDR2 FYNNEI. CDR3 length equals 17 residues.

In its sample, this clonotype was seen many times. This chain connects TRBV7-9 to TRBJ1-1, with D uncertain. The V gene's germline CDR1 is SEHNR and CDR2 FQNEAQ (reference sequence). The V and J ends lost 2 bases and 1 base respectively, with 8 bases between them. This CDR3 comprises 14 residues. CDR3 in DNA: TGTGCCAGCAGCTTATCGGTGGGGAACACTGAAGCTTTCTTT. Protein: CASSLSVGNTEAFF.

The genes are TRBV15 and TRBJ2-3; 8 nucleotides match TRBD2. Germline V gene data show CDR1 as LNHNV and CDR2 as YYDKDF (reference sequence). The CDR3 has 16 amino acids. The junction had 7 bases not matched to a gene; V was cut back by 0 bases and J by 5 bases. The CDR3 loop reads CATSREAGGSEDTQYF. CDR3 in DNA: TGTGCCACCAGCAGAGAGGCGGGGGGTTCGGAAGATACGCAGTATTTT. The variable domain in full, with the rest retrieved from reference TRBV15 and TRBJ2-3, is DAMVIQNPRYQVTQFGKPVTLSCSQTLNHNVMYWYQQKSSQAPKLLFHYYDKDFNNEADTPDNFQSRRPNTSFCFLDIRSPGLGDTAMYLCATSREAGGSEDTQYFGPGTRLTVL.

The J gene is TRBJ2-2, the V gene TRBV6-1, with D possibly matching TRBD2 (6 bases). V was trimmed by 6 bases and J by 7 bases, leaving 15 bases between them. The CDR3 extends over 14 amino acids. Germline CDR1 reads MNHNS; CDR2 reads SASEGT. The CDR3: CASRGGPPVGELFF. The CDR3, as DNA: TGTGCCAGCAGGGGGGGTCCCCCCGTCGGGGAGCTGTTTTTT.

As to this clonotype: Given a much more abundant clone one base away, this may be a read error. This chain links TRBV29-1 with TRBJ1-5, with D tentatively TRBD1 (6 bases). CDR3 size: 12 residues. CDR1 and CDR2 from the germline V gene are SQVTM and ANQGSEA. CDR3 region: CSVQQGGQPQLF. The CDR3 coding sequence is TGCAGCGTCCAACAGGGCGGCCAGCCCCAGCTTTTT.

This clonotype appeared a single time. The conserved phenylalanine or tryptophan normally closing the CDR3 is absent here, so this likely arose from a read error. V usage is TRBV6-5 and J usage is TRBJ2-5; D might be TRBD1 (6 bases). Germline values: CDR1 MNHEY, CDR2 SVGAGI. V shed 0 bases and J shed 6 bases, with 11 bases lying between them. This CDR3 region has 14 residues. The CDR3 protein is CASSYSPGEKTQYY. CDR3 DNA: TGTGCCAGCAGTTACTCGCCAGGGGAGAAGACCCAGTACTAC.

The V and J genes are TRBV12-3 or TRBV12-4 and TRBJ2-3, with D tentatively TRBD2 (5 bases). V lost 3 bases, J lost 0 bases, and 7 bases lay in between. This CDR3 spans 14 amino acids. CDR3 in DNA: TGTGCCAGCAGTTTCAAGCGGAGCACAGATACGCAGTATTTT. It encodes CASSFKRSTDTQYF.

This chain joins TRBV7-2 and TRBJ2-7; D gene uncertain. From germline, CDR1 is SGHTA and CDR2 FQGNSA. Trimming took off 4 bases at V and 0 bases at J, with 13 bases between the two ends. This CDR3 has 15 amino acids. CDR3 region: CASSSRSQTSYEQYF. Written as DNA, the CDR3 is TGTGCCAGCAGCTCCCGGTCACAGACCTCCTACGAGCAGTACTTC.

The chain joins TRBV12-3 or TRBV12-4 to TRBJ1-5, with D possibly matching TRBD1 (5 bases). The CDR3 is 13 residues long. The V end lost 5 bases, the J end lost 5 bases, and 10 bases lay between the germline ends. CDR3 sequence reads: CASSTEGYQPQHF. The CDR3 DNA sequence: TGTGCCAGCAGTACCGAGGGGTATCAGCCCCAGCATTTT.

Many counts were recorded for this clonotype. J is TRBJ2-2 and V is TRBV12-3 or TRBV12-4; 7 nucleotides match TRBD1. The ends lost 6 bases at V and 7 bases at J; junction bases unmatched: 11. This CDR3 is 15 amino acids long. CDR3 region: CASREVDRAGGELFF. In nucleotides, the CDR3 is TGTGCCAGCAGGGAGGTCGACAGGGCTGGCGGGGAGCTGTTTTTT.

This clonotype was seen many times. CDR3 DNA: TGTGCCAGCAGTGGAGAGGGGCGGACTCAGCCCCAGCATTTT. This sequence encodes CASSGEGRTQPQHF. This chain links TRBV12-3 or TRBV12-4 with TRBJ1-5; possibly TRBD1 for D (5 bases). Deletions cut 5 bases from V and 6 bases from J, with 14 bases between. This CDR3 is built from 14 residues.

V and J are TRBV6-5 and TRBJ2-1; 10 bases map to TRBD2. CDR3 length equals 17 residues. V shed 0 bases, J shed 8 bases, and the junction held 10 bases outside the gene matches. Germline V gene sequence: CDR1 MNHEY, CDR2 SVGAGI. The CDR3 DNA reads TGTGCCAGCAGTTACTCCAACCTAGCGGGAGTAATCTATGAGCAGTTCTTC. Translated: CASSYSNLAGVIYEQFF.

The CDR3 region is CSAANTGGTQETQYF. The DNA of the CDR3 is TGCAGTGCAGCCAATACGGGGGGCACCCAAGAGACCCAGTACTTC. The gene calls are TRBV20-1 and TRBJ2-5; D might be TRBD2 (7 bases). V was shortened by 6 bases and J by 1 base, with 18 bases between the two germline ends. The CDR3 is 15 amino acids. CDR1 and CDR2 from the germline V gene are DFQATT and SNEGSKA (reference sequence).

The V and J genes are TRBV5-5 and TRBJ2-7; 7 bases align to TRBD1. CDR1 and CDR2 from the germline V gene are SGHKS and YYEKEE (reference sequence). V shed 2 bases, J shed 2 bases, and the junction held 7 bases outside the gene matches. The CDR3 covers 15 residues. CDR3 protein: CASSFPGQRPYEQYF. In DNA form, the CDR3 reads TGTGCCAGCAGCTTTCCGGGACAGAGACCCTACGAGCAGTACTTC.

This clonotype was counted many times. The chain joins TRBV20-1 to TRBJ2-1; no clear D gene. The CDR3 has 10 residues. V lost 4 bases to trimming and J lost 5 bases, with 3 bases between them. Germline lookup yields CDR1 DFQATT and CDR2 SNEGSKA (reference sequence). The CDR3 nucleotides are TGCAGTGCTATGAACAATGAGCAGTTCTTC. It is translated as CSAMNNEQFF.